A selection of T cell receptor beta chains follows, all from one sample in a study of blood T cell repertoires in COVID-19. Profiled with immunoSEQ multiplex PCR; TCRdb holds only in-frame clones, not every one. The sample has roughly 570,000 clones; less than 90% are singletons. The sample comprised peripheral blood. The receptors stem from a woman in her fifties or sixties with COVID-19, enrolled during active disease. Both conserved end residues are part of each CDR3. The D gene is left open where the match is weak. Size tells how often a clone was seen (once, few, many) or the class of an expanded clone, and some rows leave it out.

j_gene,d_gene,abundance,v_gene,CDR3aa,CDR3nt
TRBJ1-1,NA,NA,TRBV7-2,CASSPWAMPLTNTEAFF,TGTGCCAGCAGCCCGTGGGCGATGCCCCTCACCAACACTGAAGCTTTCTTT
TRBJ2-2,NA,NA,TRBV12-2,CASRAGTSVFGELFF,TGTGCAAGTCGCGCAGGGACTAGCGTTTTCGGGGAGCTGTTTTTT
TRBJ2-3,NA,NA,TRBV24-1,CATSDVTSTDTQYF,TGTGCCACCAGTGATGTAACTAGCACAGATACGCAGTATTTT
TRBJ2-1,TRBD2,NA,TRBV4-1,CASSQGIGGVNEQFF,TGCGCCAGCAGCCAAGGGATTGGGGGGGTTAATGAGCAGTTCTTC
TRBJ2-3,NA,NA,TRBV2,CATLRRDTQYF,TGTGCCACTCTAAGGAGGGATACGCAGTATTTT
TRBJ1-1,NA,NA,TRBV19,CASSINPGINTEAFF,TGTGCCAGTAGTATTAACCCGGGGATCAACACTGAAGCTTTCTTT
TRBJ2-3,NA,NA,TRBV6-5,CASRDGGEDTQYF,TGTGCCAGCAGGGACGGGGGAGAAGATACGCAGTATTTT
TRBJ1-2,NA,NA,TRBV9,CASSVVPSKGGNGYTF,TGTGCCAGCAGCGTAGTTCCCTCGAAGGGGGGGAATGGCTACACCTTC
TRBJ2-3,NA,NA,TRBV12-5,CASVQLPRTDTQYF,TGTGCTAGTGTCCAACTCCCCCGCACAGATACGCAGTATTTT
TRBJ2-3,NA,NA,TRBV19,CASSISSADTQYF,TGTGCCAGTAGTATTTCCTCGGCAGATACGCAGTATTTT
TRBJ2-1,NA,NA,TRBV6-6,CASSSTGSPYNEQFF,TGTGCCAGCAGTTCTACGGGGAGCCCCTACAATGAGCAGTTCTTC
TRBJ1-5,NA,NA,TRBV19,CASSRIDSSNQPQHF,TGTGCCAGTAGCCGAATAGACAGTAGCAATCAGCCCCAGCATTTT
TRBJ2-3,TRBD2,NA,TRBV5-1,CASSFLAGVSTDTQYF,TGCGCCAGCAGCTTCCTAGCGGGGGTTAGCACAGATACGCAGTATTTT
TRBJ1-1,NA,few,TRBV28,CASLGRGWTEAFF,TGTGCCAGTCTAGGACGGGGGTGGACTGAAGCTTTCTTT